A single sample gave rise to the 8 T cell receptor beta chains below, sequenced in a study of blood T cells in healthy people across ages (dated by TCRdb to about 2015). The receptor library was made with 5' RACE. Sequencing took place on an Illumina HiSeq 2500. A second about 7 to 11 cycle PCR used a sample-barcoded 5' primer and a J-beta primer mix. TCRdb handled the public reads itself, with Q25 trimming in fastp and clone calling in MiXCR, and kept productive beta chains. CDR3 protein duplicates are merged, each entry listing the most common genes and DNA. In all, the sample holds 750,000 to 850,000 distinct CDR3 sequences, and 20% to 30% of those were seen once. The biggest ten clones account for under 4.5% of the sample. The sample was also linked to a second study, of T cells of mothers and their children.

Sequencing was performed on blood. These receptors all come from a boy younger than 18 in good health.

The rearrangement joins TRBV7-9 to TRBJ2-1; D possibly corresponds to TRBD1 (5 bases). The CDR3 totals 17 residues. Between the trimmed V and J ends, which lost 5 bases and 1 base, there was a span of 18 bases. The germline gives CDR1 SEHNR, CDR2 FQNEAQ (reference sequence). The DNA for the CDR3 is TGTGCCAGCAGCCCTAGGGGCGTCGGCGTATCCTACAATGAGCAGTTCTTC. This encodes CASSPRGVGVSYNEQFF.

The V call is TRBV6-1, the J call TRBJ2-5; possibly TRBD1 or TRBD2 for D (6 bases each). Germline loops: CDR1 MNHNS, CDR2 SASEGT. The length of the CDR3 is 16 residues. Trimming removed 7 bases at V and 4 bases at J, with 22 bases between. The chain's CDR3 is CASTGVGGGLGETQYF. CDR3 DNA: TGTGCCAGCACTGGAGTGGGGGGCGGGCTGGGAGAGACCCAGTACTTC.

J is TRBJ2-3 and V is TRBV10-3; possibly TRBD1 or TRBD2 for D (6 bases each). The CDR3 is 14 residues long. The ends were cut back, 10 bases at V and 2 bases at J, with 16 bases in the middle. CDR1 is ENHRY and CDR2 is SYGVKD in the germline V gene. CDR3 in amino acids: CASRPRGDTDTQYF. The CDR3, as DNA: TGTGCCAGTCGGCCGAGGGGGGACACAGATACGCAGTATTTT.

The table lists this clonotype with a few counts. CDR3 DNA sequence: TGTGCCAGCAGTGAAGCGGTCGGACGCTACGAGCAGTACTTC. It is translated as CASSEAVGRYEQYF. This chain joins TRBV6-1 and TRBJ2-7; unclear D gene. Germline-derived CDR1 and CDR2 are MNHNS and SASEGT. This CDR3 contains 14 residues. Trimming took 0 bases from V and 3 from J, leaving 9 bases between them.

The J gene is TRBJ2-4, the V gene TRBV5-6; TRBD2 might be the D (5 bases). Germline-derived CDR1 and CDR2 are SGHDT and YYEEEE. V was cut by 2 bases and J by 2 bases, with 8 bases left in between. This CDR3 is built from 14 residues. The CDR3 loop is CASSFGLTKNIQYF. The CDR3 nucleotides are TGTGCCAGCAGCTTCGGACTGACCAAAAACATTCAGTACTTC.

This clonotype was seen a few times. The V and J genes are TRBV5-1 and TRBJ2-2, with D hard to call. Trimming left V 1 base short and J 0 bases short, with 7 bases between. The CDR3 consists of 15 residues. Germline V lookup: CDR1 SGHRS, CDR2 YFSETQ. CDR3 sequence: CASSLYQTNTGELFF. The CDR3 bases are TGCGCCAGCAGCTTGTACCAGACGAACACCGGGGAGCTGTTTTTT.

V usage is TRBV10-2 and J usage is TRBJ2-7; TRBD2 is a possible D gene (6 bases). CDR1 is WSHSY and CDR2 is SAAADI in the germline V gene. V was clipped by 7 bases and J by 2 bases, with 18 bases between them. The CDR3 runs to 15 residues. This CDR3 is CASTQHGSGTYEQYF. CDR3 nucleotides: TGCGCCAGCACCCAACACGGGAGCGGAACCTACGAGCAGTACTTC.

The chain combines TRBV2 with TRBJ2-7; D perhaps matches TRBD2 (6 bases). The V and J ends lost 5 bases and 2 bases respectively, with 16 bases between them. Germline lookup yields CDR1 SNHLY and CDR2 FYNNEI. The CDR3 consists of 15 residues. The chain's CDR3 is CASSPSPRGTYEQYF. In DNA form, the CDR3 reads TGTGCCAGCAGTCCCTCCCCGCGGGGAACCTACGAGCAGTACTTC.